A selection of T cell receptor beta chains follows, all from one sample in a study of shared clonotypes between healthy human individuals. Libraries were prepared by immunoSEQ multiplex PCR; TCRdb keeps only in-frame clonotypes and omits some of them. In the table there are about 1.9 million clones, roughly 95% of which are singletons. The sequenced sample was naive CD8+ T cells from PBMCs. These receptors came from a man between 18 and 29 years old in good health. Some clones in this sample may be carry-over from other donors' samples. Each CDR3 is given with its conserved first and last residue. D genes are given only for firm matches. Clone size is not always given. Where it is, it says once, few, many or a class for expanded clones.

j_call: TRBJ2-7; d_call: -; v_call: TRBV27; clone_size: -; cdr3_aa: CASSPSKGDGSYEQYF; cdr3_nt: TGTGCCAGCAGTCCAAGCAAGGGGGACGGTTCCTACGAGCAGTACTTC
j_call: TRBJ2-5; d_call: TRBD2; v_call: TRBV29-1; clone_size: -; cdr3_aa: CSVEALAEYQETQYF; cdr3_nt: TGCAGCGTTGAAGCCCTAGCGGAATATCAAGAGACCCAGTACTTC
j_call: TRBJ1-1; d_call: -; v_call: TRBV7-3; clone_size: -; cdr3_aa: CASSLIPPGPRNTEAFF; cdr3_nt: TGTGCCAGCAGCTTAATCCCGCCGGGACCCAGGAACACTGAAGCTTTCTTT
j_call: TRBJ1-1; d_call: -; v_call: TRBV13; clone_size: -; cdr3_aa: CASSAGAAEAFF; cdr3_nt: TGTGCCAGCAGCGCAGGGGCGGCTGAAGCTTTCTTT
j_call: TRBJ2-2; d_call: -; v_call: TRBV19; clone_size: few; cdr3_aa: CASSINANTGELFF; cdr3_nt: TGTGCCAGTAGTATAAACGCGAACACCGGGGAGCTGTTTTTT
j_call: TRBJ2-1; d_call: TRBD2; v_call: TRBV9; clone_size: once; cdr3_aa: CASSGAGELGYNEQFF; cdr3_nt: TGTGCCAGCAGCGGAGCGGGGGAGCTCGGCTACAATGAGCAGTTCTTC
j_call: TRBJ1-2; d_call: -; v_call: TRBV9; clone_size: -; cdr3_aa: CASSGLQGKGGYTF; cdr3_nt: TGTGCCAGCAGCGGACTACAGGGAAAGGGGGGCTACACCTTC
j_call: TRBJ1-5; d_call: -; v_call: TRBV7-8; clone_size: -; cdr3_aa: CASSLWGGNNQPQHF; cdr3_nt: TGTGCCAGCAGCTTGTGGGGGGGAAATAATCAGCCCCAGCATTTT
j_call: TRBJ1-5; d_call: -; v_call: TRBV19; clone_size: -; cdr3_aa: CASSLKWGQPQHF; cdr3_nt: TGTGCCAGTAGCCTTAAATGGGGGCAGCCCCAGCATTTT
j_call: TRBJ2-7; d_call: -; v_call: TRBV13; clone_size: -; cdr3_aa: CASSPRTAGEQYF; cdr3_nt: TGTGCCAGCAGCCCCCGGACTGCGGGGGAGCAGTACTTC
j_call: TRBJ2-7; d_call: -; v_call: TRBV19; clone_size: -; cdr3_aa: CASSISDTHSYEQYF; cdr3_nt: TGTGCCAGTAGTATTTCGGACACCCACTCCTACGAGCAGTACTTC
j_call: TRBJ2-2; d_call: TRBD2; v_call: TRBV4-1; clone_size: -; cdr3_aa: CASSRTAGGLNGELFF; cdr3_nt: TGCGCCAGCAGCCGTACAGCGGGAGGACTGAACGGGGAGCTGTTTTTT
j_call: TRBJ1-2; d_call: -; v_call: TRBV7-8; clone_size: few; cdr3_aa: CASSLSRGTAYGYTF; cdr3_nt: TGTGCCAGCAGCTTATCACGCGGGACGGCCTATGGCTACACCTTC
j_call: TRBJ2-7; d_call: -; v_call: TRBV11-2; clone_size: -; cdr3_aa: CASSLVAEVYEQYF; cdr3_nt: TGTGCCAGCAGCTTAGTAGCGGAGGTCTACGAGCAGTACTTC
j_call: TRBJ1-5; d_call: TRBD1; v_call: TRBV4-3; clone_size: -; cdr3_aa: CASSPGQGGQPQHF; cdr3_nt: TGCGCCAGCAGCCCTGGACAGGGGGGACAGCCCCAGCATTTT
j_call: TRBJ1-1; d_call: -; v_call: TRBV29-1; clone_size: -; cdr3_aa: CSVLVNTEAFF; cdr3_nt: TGCAGCGTTTTAGTGAACACTGAAGCTTTCTTT
j_call: TRBJ1-1; d_call: TRBD1; v_call: TRBV6-1; clone_size: -; cdr3_aa: CASSETGMSFF; cdr3_nt: TGTGCCAGCAGTGAGACAGGGATGTCTTTCTTT
j_call: TRBJ2-1; d_call: -; v_call: TRBV6-6; clone_size: -; cdr3_aa: CASSGGIFGNEQFF; cdr3_nt: TGTGCCAGCAGTGGCGGGATTTTCGGTAATGAGCAGTTCTTC
j_call: TRBJ1-1; d_call: -; v_call: TRBV4-1; clone_size: few; cdr3_aa: CASSPRVGDTEAFF; cdr3_nt: TGCGCCAGCAGCCCCAGGGTGGGGGACACTGAAGCTTTCTTT
j_call: TRBJ2-7; d_call: -; v_call: TRBV27; clone_size: -; cdr3_aa: CASSPPSVQSPYEQYF; cdr3_nt: TGTGCCAGCAGTCCCCCATCGGTACAGAGTCCCTACGAGCAGTACTTC
j_call: TRBJ2-1; d_call: -; v_call: TRBV9; clone_size: -; cdr3_aa: CASSGSSFSSYNEQFF; cdr3_nt: TGTGCCAGCAGCGGGAGTTCCTTCAGCTCCTACAATGAGCAGTTCTTC
j_call: TRBJ2-1; d_call: -; v_call: TRBV19; clone_size: -; cdr3_aa: CASRIAGRQFF; cdr3_nt: TGTGCCAGTAGAATCGCAGGACGGCAGTTCTTC
j_call: TRBJ2-1; d_call: -; v_call: TRBV27; clone_size: -; cdr3_aa: CASSLGIRRGRHNEQFF; cdr3_nt: TGTGCCAGCAGTCTGGGTATTCGGCGGGGCCGTCACAATGAGCAGTTCTTC
j_call: TRBJ2-2; d_call: TRBD1; v_call: TRBV29-1; clone_size: -; cdr3_aa: CSALRQGELFF; cdr3_nt: TGCAGCGCCTTACGACAGGGCGAGCTGTTTTTT
j_call: TRBJ2-1; d_call: -; v_call: TRBV27; clone_size: -; cdr3_aa: CASSLSPGYEQFF; cdr3_nt: TGTGCCAGCAGTTTAAGCCCGGGCTATGAGCAGTTCTTC
j_call: TRBJ2-7; d_call: TRBD2; v_call: TRBV13; clone_size: -; cdr3_aa: CASSQSGTSDEQYF; cdr3_nt: TGTGCCAGCAGCCAATCCGGGACTAGCGACGAGCAGTACTTC
j_call: TRBJ1-5; d_call: TRBD1; v_call: TRBV23-1; clone_size: -; cdr3_aa: CASSQSRGGADQPQHF; cdr3_nt: TGCGCCAGCAGTCAATCGCGAGGGGGCGCGGATCAGCCCCAGCATTTT
j_call: TRBJ2-1; d_call: TRBD2; v_call: TRBV7-2; clone_size: -; cdr3_aa: CASSAQPWTRFVREQFF; cdr3_nt: TGTGCCAGCAGCGCCCAGCCTTGGACTAGATTTGTCAGGGAGCAGTTCTTC
j_call: TRBJ1-1; d_call: TRBD1; v_call: TRBV11-2; clone_size: -; cdr3_aa: CASSSREGGKAFF; cdr3_nt: TGTGCCAGCAGCTCTAGGGAAGGGGGCAAAGCTTTCTTT
j_call: TRBJ1-1; d_call: -; v_call: TRBV27; clone_size: -; cdr3_aa: CASHGTGRGTEAFF; cdr3_nt: TGTGCCAGCCATGGAACAGGGCGGGGCACTGAAGCTTTCTTT
j_call: TRBJ2-3; d_call: TRBD2; v_call: TRBV6-6; clone_size: -; cdr3_aa: CASSYVPSGTADTQYF; cdr3_nt: TGTGCCAGCAGTTATGTGCCTAGCGGGACCGCAGATACGCAGTATTTT
j_call: TRBJ1-1; d_call: TRBD1; v_call: TRBV7-6; clone_size: -; cdr3_aa: CASSSGGQGGEKAFF; cdr3_nt: TGTGCCAGCAGCTCAGGAGGACAGGGAGGAGAAAAAGCTTTCTTT
j_call: TRBJ2-5; d_call: TRBD2; v_call: TRBV13; clone_size: -; cdr3_aa: CASSRTSNQETQYF; cdr3_nt: TGTGCCAGCAGCCGGACTAGTAACCAAGAGACCCAGTACTTC
j_call: TRBJ1-1; d_call: -; v_call: TRBV2; clone_size: few; cdr3_aa: CASSDLADNTEAFF; cdr3_nt: TGTGCCAGCAGTGATCTGGCAGATAACACTGAAGCTTTCTTT
j_call: TRBJ2-3; d_call: -; v_call: TRBV30; clone_size: -; cdr3_aa: CAWRDPRDHTQYF; cdr3_nt: TGTGCCTGGAGGGACCCCCGGGACCATACGCAGTATTTT
j_call: TRBJ1-5; d_call: TRBD1; v_call: TRBV19; clone_size: -; cdr3_aa: CASNPLGQDYGNQPQHF; cdr3_nt: TGTGCCAGTAATCCCCTTGGACAGGATTACGGCAATCAGCCCCAGCATTTT
j_call: TRBJ2-7; d_call: -; v_call: TRBV7-9; clone_size: -; cdr3_aa: CASSLLGGTYEQYF; cdr3_nt: TGTGCCAGCAGCTTATTGGGCGGTACCTACGAGCAGTACTTC
j_call: TRBJ1-1; d_call: -; v_call: TRBV7-9; clone_size: -; cdr3_aa: CASTHDQGEAFF; cdr3_nt: TGTGCCAGCACCCACGACCAGGGTGAAGCTTTCTTT